Below are 26 T cell receptor beta chains sequenced from a single sample in a study of blood T cell repertoires in COVID-19. Repertoires were generated with immunoSEQ multiplex PCR, while TCRdb's copy carries only in-frame clones and drops some. The sample lists roughly 140,000 clones, about 80% occurring once. The specimen sequenced was peripheral blood. Receptors originate from a human donor in a cohort sampled during active COVID-19.

This clone has only a few counts. The chain is built from TRBV19 and TRBJ1-2; 9 positions match TRBD1. The V gene's germline CDR1 is LNHDA and CDR2 SQIVND (reference sequence). V shed 8 bases and J 3 bases; nucleotides not matched to a gene: 16. The CDR3 loop spans 17 amino acids. The CDR3 DNA is TGTGCCAGTCAACTTACAGGGGGCGCGGGGACCTACTATGGCTACACCTTC. Protein: CASQLTGGAGTYYGYTF.

The chain recombines TRBV7-6 with TRBJ2-5; possible D gene TRBD2, 5 bases. The CDR3 has 16 residues. The V end was cut by 7 bases, the J end by 2 bases, with 20 bases between. Germline CDR1 reads SGHVS; CDR2 reads FNYEAQ. CDR3 amino acids: CASTQMAGRGQETQYF. The CDR3 DNA sequence: TGTGCCAGCACGCAGATGGCGGGCCGAGGGCAAGAGACCCAGTACTTC.

The rearrangement uses TRBV3-1 (or the pseudogene TRBV3-2) and TRBJ2-1; no clear D gene. The V end lost 1 base, the J end lost 8 bases, and 3 bases lay between the germline ends. The germline gives CDR1 LGHDT, CDR2 YNNKEL (reference sequence). There are 11 residues in the CDR3. CDR3 loop: CASSQAYEQFF. The CDR3 DNA is TGTGCCAGCAGCCAAGCCTATGAGCAGTTCTTC.

This chain links TRBV7-2 with TRBJ1-1, with D perhaps matching TRBD1 (6 bases). The CDR3 is 13 amino acids. The ends were cut back, 2 bases at V and 7 bases at J, with 11 bases in the middle. Germline V gives CDR1 SGHTA, CDR2 FQGNSA. The CDR3 nucleotides are TGTGCCAGCAGCTTAACAGGGTTGGGTGAAGCTTTCTTT. It encodes CASSLTGLGEAFF.

This clone came up a few times. The J gene is TRBJ1-3, the V gene TRBV7-2; D not resolved. Looked up from germline, CDR1 is SGHTA and CDR2 is FQGNSA. The CDR3 runs 14 residues. Trimming pared 1 base from V and 0 bases from J, leaving 4 bases between. The CDR3 DNA is TGTGCCAGCAGCTTAGGCGCCTCTGGAAACACCATATATTTT. Amino acids: CASSLGASGNTIYF.

This chain joins TRBV5-1 and TRBJ1-4; D possibly corresponds to TRBD1 (6 bases). There are 15 residues in the CDR3. V shed 4 bases and J shed 3 bases, with 13 bases lying between them. CDR1 is SGHRS and CDR2 is YFSETQ in the germline V gene. DNA of the CDR3: TGCGCCAGCAGCCAAAAGACAGGATCTAATGAAAAACTGTTTTTT. Translation: CASSQKTGSNEKLFF.

V gene TRBV3-1 (or the pseudogene TRBV3-2) combines with J gene TRBJ1-2; TRBD1 agrees at 8 bases. CDR3 size: 14 residues. After removal of 3 bases from V and 3 bases from J, the junction contained 3 bases not matched to a gene. Looked up from germline, CDR1 is LGHDT and CDR2 is YNNKEL (reference sequence). CDR3 protein: CASSHRDRYYGYTF. CDR3 nucleotides: TGTGCCAGCAGCCATCGGGACAGGTACTATGGCTACACCTTC.

In nucleotides, the CDR3 is TGTGCCAGCGCCGTTGGGGCCGCGAACACCGGGGAGCTGTTTTTT. This codes for CASAVGAANTGELFF. The chain employs TRBV10-3 and TRBJ2-2; weak D call: TRBD1 (5 bases). The CDR3 contains 15 residues. From germline, CDR1 is ENHRY and CDR2 SYGVKD. The V gene lost 10 bases and the J gene lost 0 bases, with 15 bases spanning the gap.

The chain recombines TRBV7-2 with TRBJ2-5; weak D call: TRBD1 (6 bases). This CDR3 has 13 residues. The V end lost 9 bases, the J end lost 4 bases, and 15 bases lay between the germline ends. Germline V gives CDR1 SGHTA, CDR2 FQGNSA. CDR3 sequence reads: CASGHLGAETQYF. CDR3 coding DNA: TGTGCCAGTGGGCACCTGGGGGCAGAGACCCAGTACTTC. The whole variable domain, filled in from reference TRBV7-2 and TRBJ2-5, reads GAGVSQSPSNKVTEKGKDVELRCDPISGHTALYWYRQSLGQGLEFLIYFQGNSAPDKSGLPSDRFSAERTGGSVSTLTIQRTQQEDSAVYLCASGHLGAETQYFGPGTRLLVL.

The rearrangement joins TRBV6-5 to TRBJ1-2; TRBD1 agrees at 8 bases. The CDR3 sequence is 11 residues long. Germline V CDR1 and CDR2: MNHEY, SVGAGI. J was trimmed by 7 bases and V by 6 bases; bases with no gene match: 1. DNA for the CDR3: TGTGCCAGCAGCGGACAGGGTGGCTACACCTTC. Translation gives CASSGQGGYTF.

In DNA form, the CDR3 reads TGTGCCAGCAGTGAACAGGTCGGAGGCTACACCTTC. Its translation is CASSEQVGGYTF. The chain employs TRBV25-1 and TRBJ1-2; D ambiguous. The CDR3 sequence is 12 residues long. Trimming shortened V by 2 bases and J by 8 bases, and 9 bases separated the two germline ends. Per the germline V gene, CDR1 is MGHDK and CDR2 is SYGVNS.

This clone was detected a few times. The chain recombines TRBV11-2 with TRBJ2-7; 10 nucleotides match TRBD1. V gave up 3 bases and J gave up 5 bases; unmatched junction bases: 7. This CDR3 comprises 15 residues. Per the germline V gene, CDR1 is SGHAT and CDR2 is FQNNGV. This CDR3 reads CASSFTGTGVDEQYF. CDR3 nucleotide sequence: TGTGCCAGCAGCTTTACCGGGACAGGGGTTGACGAGCAGTACTTC.

The chain uses TRBV4-2 and TRBJ1-3; no reliable D call. In germline, CDR1 is LGHNA, CDR2 YNFKEQ. The CDR3 has 17 amino acids. The germline V and J ends were trimmed by 1 base and 1 base, with 14 bases remaining between them. The CDR3 DNA follows: TGTGCCAGCAGCCAAGGCACCGGGCCGGGATCTGGAAACACCATATATTTT. Protein product: CASSQGTGPGSGNTIYF.

This clone was seen only once. V usage is TRBV18 and J usage is TRBJ1-5, with TRBD1 matching 8 bases. This CDR3 spans 15 amino acids. Per the germline V gene, CDR1 is KGHSH and CDR2 is LQKENI. V shed 3 bases, J shed 4 bases, and the junction held 5 bases outside the gene matches. CDR3 amino acids: CASSPSDRVNQPQHF. As DNA, the CDR3 is TGTGCCAGCTCACCCTCGGACAGGGTGAATCAGCCCCAGCATTTT.

CDR3 bases: TGCGCCAGCAGCTTGGACAACCAAGAGACCCAGTACTTC. This encodes CASSLDNQETQYF. The rearrangement joins TRBV5-1 to TRBJ2-5; D is ambiguous. The germline V gene has CDR1 SGHRS and CDR2 YFSETQ. CDR3 length equals 13 residues. Trimming removed 0 bases at V and 0 bases at J, with 3 bases between. Looking up the rest from reference TRBV5-1 and TRBJ2-5 gives the full variable domain: KAGVTQTPRYLIKTRGQQVTLSCSPISGHRSVSWYQQTPGQGLQFLFEYFSETQRNKGNFPGRFSGRQFSNSRSEMNVSTLELGDSALYLCASSLDNQETQYFGPGTRLLVL.

The rearrangement joins TRBV11-3 to TRBJ2-2, with D uncertain. The germline V gene has CDR1 SGHNT and CDR2 YENEEA. Trimming removed 0 bases from V and 1 base from J, with 6 bases in between. The CDR3 extends over 15 amino acids. CDR3 sequence (DNA): TGTGCCAGCAGCTTAGACTACGGGAACACCGGGGAGCTGTTTTTT. Residues: CASSLDYGNTGELFF. Looking up the rest from reference TRBV11-3 and TRBJ2-2 gives the full variable domain: EAGVVQSPRYKIIEKKQPVAFWCNPISGHNTLYWYLQNLGQGPELLIRYENEEAVDDSQLPKDRFSAERLKGVDSTLKIQPAELGDSAVYLCASSLDYGNTGELFFGEGSRLTVL.

This chain joins TRBV3-1 (or the pseudogene TRBV3-2) and TRBJ1-5, with a weak D call TRBD1 (5 bases). The CDR3 is made up of 14 amino acids. Germline V gene sequence: CDR1 LGHDT, CDR2 YNNKEL (reference sequence). Trimming removed 5 bases from V and 6 bases from J, with 14 bases in between. CDR3 amino acids: CASSARVGVQPQHF. The CDR3 nucleotides read TGTGCCAGCAGCGCAAGGGTAGGGGTTCAGCCCCAGCATTTT.

The chain has TRBV28 and TRBJ2-7; weak D call: TRBD1 (6 bases). V was clipped by 1 base and J by 2 bases, with 9 bases between them. The germline V gene has CDR1 MDHEN and CDR2 SYDVKM. The CDR3 has 14 residues. Here the CDR3 DNA reads TGTGCCAGCAGTTTATTTCCAGGGGCCTACGAGCAGTACTTC. It translates to CASSLFPGAYEQYF.

The rearrangement uses TRBV27 and TRBJ2-1; 10 bases align to TRBD1. The germline V gene encodes CDR1 MNHEY and CDR2 SMNVEV (reference sequence). The CDR3 consists of 15 residues. Germline trimming cut 5 bases from V and 4 bases from J; bases unmatched to any gene: 5. The CDR3 loop reads CASSIRDRGYNEQFF. The CDR3 bases are TGTGCCAGCAGTATCCGGGACAGGGGTTACAATGAGCAGTTCTTC.

This clone was observed a single time. The genes are TRBV5-1 and TRBJ2-3; D possibly corresponds to TRBD1 (6 bases). Trimming stripped 0 bases from V and 5 bases from J, with 7 bases between. Germline lookup yields CDR1 SGHRS and CDR2 YFSETQ. The CDR3 totals 13 residues. CDR3 in amino acids: CASSLAGEDTQYF. Here the CDR3 DNA reads TGCGCCAGCAGCTTGGCAGGGGAAGATACGCAGTATTTT.

The V gene is TRBV25-1, the J gene TRBJ1-3; a weak D match, TRBD1 (6 bases). CDR1 and CDR2 (germline): MGHDK, SYGVNS. V lost 9 bases and J lost 7, with 19 bases in between. The CDR3 contains 14 residues. CDR3 nucleotide sequence: TGTGCCAGTAGGGACATTGGCTTGTCTAACACCATATATTTT. Amino acid sequence: CASRDIGLSNTIYF. Complete variable domain (other parts from reference TRBV25-1 and TRBJ1-3): EADIYQTPRYLVIGTGKKITLECSQTMGHDKMYWYQQDPGMELHLIHYSYGVNSTEKGDLSSESTVSRIRTEHFPLTLESARPSHTSQYLCASRDIGLSNTIYFGEGSWLTVV.

The chain combines TRBV19 with TRBJ2-6, with 9 bases aligning to TRBD1. This CDR3 has 17 amino acids. V was pared by 6 bases and J by 1 base, with 7 bases of the junction left unmatched. CDR1 and CDR2 from the germline V gene are LNHDA and SQIVND (reference sequence). As DNA, the CDR3 is TGTGCCAGTAGCGAGGGACAGGGTTATTCTGGGGCCAACGTCCTGACTTTC. Its translation: CASSEGQGYSGANVLTF.

This clone was picked up one time. The rearrangement joins TRBV30 to TRBJ2-2; D gene unclear. The ends were cut back, 3 bases at V and 0 bases at J, with 35 bases in the middle. The CDR3 contains 23 residues. Germline loops: CDR1 GTSNPN, CDR2 SVGIG (reference sequence). The CDR3 DNA sequence: TGTGCCTGGAGCGTATCGGTTGACCAACGGGTCCAGCACCGAAGGACGAACACCGGGGAGCTGTTTTTT. This gives the protein CAWSVSVDQRVQHRRTNTGELFF.

The rearrangement uses TRBV2 and TRBJ1-1; possible D gene TRBD1, 5 bases. V was cut by 6 bases and J by 1 base, with 12 bases left in between. Germline CDR1 and CDR2: SNHLY and FYNNEI. The CDR3 runs to 14 residues. The CDR3 protein is CASRTRQSNTEAFF. The CDR3 DNA is TGTGCCAGCAGGACTCGACAGTCGAACACTGAAGCTTTCTTT.

This clone was counted between two and nine times. The V gene is TRBV11-3, the J gene TRBJ2-1; TRBD2 aligns across 8 bases. CDR1 and CDR2 (germline): SGHNT, YENEEA. The CDR3 is made up of 15 amino acids. V gave up 5 bases and J gave up 0 bases; unmatched junction bases: 3. CDR3 coding DNA: TGTGCCAGCAGCCCGGGGGGGCCCTCCTACAATGAGCAGTTCTTC. The encoded protein is CASSPGGPSYNEQFF.

This rearrangement joins TRBV9 to TRBJ2-5; D possibly corresponds to TRBD2 (5 bases). Per the germline V gene, CDR1 is SGDLS and CDR2 is YYNGEE. The CDR3 loop spans 16 amino acids. The V and J ends lost 3 bases and 2 bases respectively, with 17 bases between them. The CDR3: CASSGIAPGIQETQYF. DNA for the CDR3: TGTGCCAGCAGCGGAATCGCCCCGGGAATTCAAGAGACCCAGTACTTC.